This T cell receptor beta chain was profiled in a study of blood T cell repertoires in COVID-19 (dated by TCRdb to the early 2020s). Concerning the study at large: Samples from collaborators originated in the United States, Italy and Spain and spanned both the acute and convalescent phases of COVID-19. The material from the prospective study consisted of cDNA or gDNA derived from T cells, B-cell-depleted T cells, or PBMCs. The dataset comprised deeply sampled blood TCRbeta repertoires from subjects exposed to, actively infected with, or recovered from COVID-19. The repertoires were made available in a free public database intended to serve as a resource for research on the immune response to SARS-CoV-2. The samples were drawn from the first 160 participants of the ongoing ImmuneRACE study and from 1,254 subjects provided by 6 global collaborators. Sample metadata almost always included a de-identified subject ID, COVID-19 status, age in years and sex. Where available, HLA class I and class II types were obtained from metadata supplied by the sample provider rather than from assay-based typing.

In the germline V gene, CDR1 corresponds to KGHDR and CDR2 to SFDVKD. Trimming removed 12 bases from V and 6 bases from J; the gene matches leave 12 bases unexplained. The CDR3 starts with the cysteine, ends with the phenylalanine, and has 13 residues. Just CDR3 DNA is preserved here, 39 bases in frame from base 1. To note about this clone: Its antigen remains undetermined. No clone much larger than this one lies a single base away; base qualities are absent.

Enrolling through a virtual design, the prospective study's participants ranged in age from roughly 18 to 90 years and lived across about two dozen United States geographic areas. Cohort assignment in the prospective study relied on participant-reported clinical history from a screening survey and a study questionnaire. In the prospective study, whole blood, serum and a nasopharyngeal or oropharyngeal swab were collected from each participant by mobile phlebotomists. Additional blood draws and questionnaires over an approximately 2-month period could optionally be provided by prospective study participants. Prospective study blood samples were shipped either frozen or at room temperature before DNA extraction. TCRbeta CDR3 regions were amplified from genomic DNA by means of the immunoSEQ Assay, a bias-controlled multiplex PCR. In the authors' own workflow: Nucleated cell counts per sample were estimated from amplification of reference gene primers within the assay. To quantify the absolute abundance of each unique TCRbeta CDR3 rearrangement, sequence reads were collapsed and filtered. For each sample, productive Simpson clonality was calculated as the square root of Simpson's diversity index over productive rearrangements. TCRdb mirrors the immuneACCESS table, restricted to in-frame sequences. Some clones are absent from its copies; in checked studies, under half trace to an unresolved V gene, and the reason for the others is unknown. The V and J calls and the clone size are those of that table, but D and trimming were determined from the DNA. Within this sample are approximately 270,000 clones, with just under 90% of them counted one time only. Over 4% of the sample is held by the ten biggest clonotypes.

The paper's findings and limits, for the study overall: Clinical and demographic metadata were provided uncurated, with the amount varying by source and participant.

The sequencing input was PBMCs or T cells enriched from blood (not recorded which). The clonotype comes from a woman in her twenties or thirties with acute COVID-19. The rearrangement combines TRBV24-1 with TRBJ1-1, and 7 junctional nucleotides match TRBD1. The DNA is TGTGCCGCCGGGGGCAGGGGGAGGTCTGAAGCTTTCTTT. The translation is CAAGGRGRSEAFF.